This T cell receptor beta chain appears in the sequencing data of a study of blood T cell repertoires in COVID-19. Measured with immunoSEQ multiplex PCR; TCRdb has only the in-frame clones, and not every one. In the table there are some 110,000 clones, about 86% of which are singletons. This clone was recorded once. Germline V lookup: CDR1 MDHEN, CDR2 SYDVKM. V gave up 1 base and J gave up 7 bases; unmatched junction bases: 9. This CDR3 is built from 16 residues. Input material: peripheral blood. The sequence derives from a man between 65 and 85 years old who had recovered from COVID-19. V is TRBV28 and J is TRBJ2-3; 9 positions match TRBD2. The CDR3 is CASSLLGRGGRNTQYF. The CDR3 coding sequence is TGTGCCAGCAGTTTATTAGGGCGGGGGGGCCGGAATACGCAGTATTTT.